The 23 T cell receptor beta chains listed next were all sequenced from one sample in a study of cytomegalovirus exposure and HLA in healthy donors. This PCR relied on a set of 60 Vbeta primers and 13 Jbeta primers. Some clones are missing from TCRdb's copy, which holds only in-frame ones; the method was immunoSEQ multiplex PCR. The sample gives 95,000 to 110,000 clones, approximately 64% of which show up once; 3% to 4% is in the top ten. The source material was PBMCs. All receptors derive from a woman aged 50 to 65 in good health and CMV-seronegative.

The rearrangement joins TRBV7-9 to TRBJ2-5, with 8 bases matching TRBD2. V was clipped by 6 bases and J by 2 bases; unmatched bases: 8. The germline CDR1 and CDR2 sequences are SEHNR and FQNEAQ (reference sequence). CDR3 size: 15 residues. CDR3 in amino acids: CASRPTGTRQETQYF. Written as DNA, the CDR3 is TGTGCCAGCAGACCGACCGGGACTAGGCAAGAGACCCAGTACTTC.

This clone was detected a few times. The chain couples TRBV4-1 to TRBJ2-7, with D possibly matching TRBD1 (5 bases). The CDR3 length is 16 residues. Germline V gives CDR1 MGHRA, CDR2 YSYEKL. V dropped 0 bases and J dropped 4 bases, with 16 bases sitting between them. The CDR3 DNA reads as TGCGCCAGCAGCCAAGAATCAGGCAGGGTTGATTACGAGCAGTACTTC. Amino acids: CASSQESGRVDYEQYF.

The V gene is TRBV5-1, the J gene TRBJ1-1; 7 nucleotides agree with TRBD1. Per the germline V gene, CDR1 is SGHRS and CDR2 is YFSETQ. V lost 3 bases, J lost 4 bases, and 9 bases stayed unmatched. The length of the CDR3 is 15 residues. CDR3 amino acids: CASSSRTGQFTEAFF. The CDR3 DNA sequence: TGCGCCAGCAGCTCCCGGACAGGTCAATTCACTGAAGCTTTCTTT.

The chain has TRBV7-9 and TRBJ2-1; D is possibly TRBD1 (7 bases). The CDR3 covers 14 residues. Germline loops: CDR1 SEHNR, CDR2 FQNEAQ (reference sequence). Trimming removed 3 bases at V and 6 bases at J, with 12 bases between. CDR3 nucleotides: TGTGCCAGCAGCTTGAGTCAGGGGGGCAATGAGCAGTTCTTC. Residues: CASSLSQGGNEQFF.

The table lists this clone with a few counts. This chain connects TRBV5-1 to TRBJ2-5, with a weak D call TRBD2 (5 bases). Trimming shortened V by 0 bases and J by 2 bases, and 8 bases separated the two germline ends. Germline loops: CDR1 SGHRS, CDR2 YFSETQ. The CDR3 extends over 14 amino acids. CDR3 nucleotides: TGCGCCAGCAGCTTGGCCGGGGTGCAAGAGACCCAGTACTTC. It specifies CASSLAGVQETQYF.

This clone was detected only once. The genes are TRBV10-3 and TRBJ2-7; 7 positions agree with TRBD1. This CDR3 has 14 residues. In germline, CDR1 is ENHRY, CDR2 SYGVKD. The ends lost 6 bases at V and 4 bases at J; junction bases unmatched: 9. CDR3 residues: CAIRVGQIEYEQYF. CDR3 in DNA: TGTGCCATCAGAGTGGGACAGATCGAGTACGAGCAGTACTTC.

The chain couples TRBV7-9 to TRBJ2-3, with 16 bases lining up with TRBD2. Germline V gene data show CDR1 as SEHNR and CDR2 as FQNEAQ (reference sequence). Trimming cost V 3 bases and J 8 bases; bases outside gene matches: 8. CDR3 length equals 17 residues. This chain's CDR3 is CASSLAPGLAGGPTQYF. In DNA, the CDR3 is TGTGCCAGCAGCTTGGCTCCGGGACTAGCGGGAGGGCCTACGCAGTATTTT.

The chain uses TRBV2 and TRBJ2-2; D is possibly TRBD2 (6 bases). Per germline, CDR1 SNHLY and CDR2 FYNNEI. Trimming took off 2 bases at V and 5 bases at J, with 15 bases between the two ends. This CDR3 has 16 residues. The CDR3 loop reads CASSEMGGGGTGELFF. CDR3 nucleotides: TGTGCCAGCAGTGAAATGGGGGGTGGTGGTACCGGGGAGCTGTTTTTT. Full variable domain (outside the CDR3, taken from reference TRBV2 and TRBJ2-2): EPEVTQTPSHQVTQMGQEVILRCVPISNHLYFYWYRQILGQKVEFLVSFYNNEISEKSEIFDDQFSVERPDGSNFTLKIRSTKLEDSAMYFCASSEMGGGGTGELFFGEGSRLTVL.

V is TRBV30 and J is TRBJ1-2; D may be TRBD1 (6 bases). The CDR3 spans 14 residues. Trimming stripped 0 bases from V and 7 bases from J, with 15 bases between. The germline V gene has CDR1 GTSNPN and CDR2 SVGIG (reference sequence). The CDR3 nucleotides are TGTGCCTGGAGTGTCCAGCTGACAGGTCTTGGCTACACCTTC. Protein sequence: CAWSVQLTGLGYTF.

The CDR3 reads CASSLDRASTGELFF. The CDR3 nucleotides read TGTGCCAGCAGCTTAGACAGGGCGAGCACCGGGGAGCTGTTTTTT. The chain joins TRBV7-2 to TRBJ2-2; weak D call: TRBD1 (6 bases). The CDR3 contains 15 residues. From germline, CDR1 is SGHTA and CDR2 FQGNSA. Trimming left V 1 base short and J 4 bases short, with 10 bases between.

The V call is TRBV6-7, the J call TRBJ2-3; TRBD2 agrees at 7 bases. TRBV6-7 qualifies as an ORF whose function is uncertain. The V and J ends lost 2 bases and 5 bases, in that order; junction bases with no gene match: 10. The CDR3 covers 16 residues. The CDR3 is CASSYPERGGIDTQYF. The CDR3 nucleotides are TGTGCCAGCAGTTACCCCGAGCGGGGAGGGATAGATACGCAGTATTTT.

This clone was seen just once. The chain is built from TRBV7-8 and TRBJ2-7; 9 bases are shared with TRBD1. Germline V gene data show CDR1 as SGHVS and CDR2 as FQNEAQ. The CDR3 length is 15 residues. V gave up 0 bases and J gave up 2 bases; unmatched junction bases: 2. DNA for the CDR3: TGTGCCAGCAGCTTAGCCCGGGACAGGGCCTACGAGCAGTACTTC. Amino acids: CASSLARDRAYEQYF. Complete variable domain (other parts from reference TRBV7-8 and TRBJ2-7): GAGVSQSPRYKVAKRGQDVALRCDPISGHVSLFWYQQALGQGPEFLTYFQNEAQLDKSGLPSDRFFAERPEGSVSTLKIQRTQQEDSAVYLCASSLARDRAYEQYFGPGTRLTVT.

This clone was detected once. The chain employs TRBV5-1 and TRBJ2-7; D unresolved. Looked up from germline, CDR1 is SGHRS and CDR2 is YFSETQ. CDR3 length: 14 residues. V lost 0 bases to trimming and J lost 2 bases, with 9 bases between them. CDR3 sequence reads: CASSLARSPYEQYF. CDR3 nucleotides: TGCGCCAGCAGCTTGGCCAGGTCACCCTACGAGCAGTACTTC.

V is TRBV29-1 and J is TRBJ2-1; 12 bases are a match to TRBD2. In germline, CDR1 is SQVTM, CDR2 ANQGSEA. The CDR3 has 15 amino acids. V lost 6 bases, J lost 4 bases, and 7 bases stayed unmatched. CDR3 nucleotide sequence: TGCAGCGTCCCACGGACTAGCGGGACTTACAATGAGCAGTTCTTC. This translates into CSVPRTSGTYNEQFF.

The gene calls are TRBV19 and TRBJ2-2, with D possibly being TRBD2 (5 bases). V shed 3 bases and J shed 3 bases, with 8 bases lying between them. The CDR3 has 14 amino acids. Germline CDR1 and CDR2: LNHDA and SQIVND (reference sequence). CDR3 nucleotides: TGTGCCAGTAGTATCGACTACCACACCGGGGAGCTGTTTTTT. It encodes CASSIDYHTGELFF. Using reference TRBV19 and TRBJ2-2 for the parts outside the CDR3, the full variable domain is DGGITQSPKYLFRKEGQNVTLSCEQNLNHDAMYWYRQDPGQGLRLIYYSQIVNDFQKGDIAEGYSVSREKKESFPLTVTSAQKNPTAFYLCASSIDYHTGELFFGEGSRLTVL.

There are a few counts of this clone. The J gene is TRBJ1-4, the V gene TRBV7-8, with TRBD1 as a possible D gene (6 bases). The germline V gene has CDR1 SGHVS and CDR2 FQNEAQ. The CDR3 sequence is 15 residues long. Trimming cost V 3 bases and J 8 bases, with 16 bases left between them. CDR3 loop: CASSFAGNRGEKLFF. The CDR3, as DNA: TGTGCCAGCAGCTTCGCAGGGAATAGGGGGGAAAAACTGTTTTTT.

J is TRBJ1-6 and V is TRBV29-1; D call uncertain. V was pared by 6 bases and J by 7 bases, with 16 bases between. CDR3 length equals 14 residues. Germline CDR1 SQVTM, CDR2 ANQGSEA. DNA of the CDR3: TGCAGCGTCGCAGAGGTTGAGGGAAATTCACCCCTCCACTTT. Encoded protein: CSVAEVEGNSPLHF.

The chain uses TRBV2 and TRBJ2-5, with 12 nucleotides matching TRBD2. Per the germline V gene, CDR1 is SNHLY and CDR2 is FYNNEI. The V segment lost 8 bases and the J segment 3 bases; nucleotides outside the gene matches: 7. The CDR3 length is 15 residues. Here the CDR3 DNA reads TGTGCCAGCGCGGGACTAGCGGGCTCTGAAGAGACCCAGTACTTC. This translates into CASAGLAGSEETQYF.

The V gene is TRBV5-1, the J gene TRBJ2-2; 7 bases line up with TRBD2. This CDR3 has 15 amino acids. The junction had 4 bases not matched to a gene; V was cut back by 4 bases and J by 1 base. Germline V gives CDR1 SGHRS, CDR2 YFSETQ. CDR3 DNA sequence: TGCGCCAGCAGCCGTCTAGCGGAGAACACCGGGGAGCTGTTTTTT. As protein: CASSRLAENTGELFF.

This clone was found once. V and J are TRBV19 and TRBJ1-2, with D unresolved. Germline V gives CDR1 LNHDA, CDR2 SQIVND (reference sequence). This CDR3 has 15 amino acids. V gave up 3 bases and J gave up 6 bases, with 17 bases separating them. The DNA for the CDR3 is TGTGCCAGTAGTATGCCCGATAGGCAGGAGGATGGCTACACCTTC. It translates to CASSMPDRQEDGYTF.

This clone was detected only a few times. The chain's CDR3 is CASSEWEGTSGNNEQFF. The DNA of the CDR3 is TGTGCCAGCAGTGAATGGGAAGGGACTAGCGGAAACAATGAGCAGTTCTTC. This rearrangement joins TRBV25-1 to TRBJ2-1, with 11 bases aligning to TRBD2. Germline V gives CDR1 MGHDK, CDR2 SYGVNS. After removal of 1 base from V and 5 bases from J, the junction contained 7 bases not matched to a gene. The CDR3 sequence is 17 residues long.

This clone has only a few counts. V usage is TRBV9 and J usage is TRBJ2-2; TRBD2 agrees at 11 bases. CDR3 length: 18 residues. With 4 bases clipped from V and 8 bases from J, the junction kept 16 bases outside the gene matches. Germline values: CDR1 SGDLS, CDR2 YYNGEE. CDR3 coding DNA: TGTGCCAGCAGCCCAAGAACTAGCGGGAGATTTTTGGGGGGGGAGCTGTTTTTT. Its protein product is CASSPRTSGRFLGGELFF.

The chain has TRBV14 and TRBJ2-1; 11 positions agree with TRBD2. Trimming removed 1 base from V and 9 bases from J; junction bases left unmatched: 5. Germline CDR1 reads SGHDN; CDR2 reads FVKESK. The CDR3 is 15 residues long. CDR3 in amino acids: CASSQVSGRAVEQFF. DNA for the CDR3: TGTGCCAGCAGCCAAGTTAGCGGGAGGGCCGTTGAGCAGTTCTTC.